This T cell receptor (beta chain) was obtained from a study of blood T cell repertoires in COVID-19. Overall study: From the United States, Italy and Spain came samples of acute and convalescent COVID-19. T cells, B-cell-depleted T cells, or PBMCs supplied cDNA or gDNA.

This clone was detected only once. Authors' data handling: Quantification of nucleated cells was approximated via reference gene primer amplification. Only in-frame clones appear in the TCRdb table, and some are missing; sequencing was by immunoSEQ multiplex PCR. V and J calls and clone size are those listed in that table; D and trimming were worked out from the DNA. Of 240,000 or so clones listed, roughly four fifths were seen once; the top ten hold 3.4%. The V gene lost 7 bases and the J gene lost 3 bases, with 11 bases spanning the gap. Germline CDR1 reads MGHDK; CDR2 reads SYGVNS. CDR3 size: 13 residues.

The sequencing input was peripheral blood. The origin of this receptor is a woman younger than 30 with acute or convalescent COVID-19. This chain links TRBV25-1 with TRBJ2-3; D may be TRBD2 (6 bases). The CDR3 DNA follows: TGTGCCAGCACCTTGGCGGGAACAGATACGCAGTATTTT. It is translated as CASTLAGTDTQYF.